This TCR beta chain emerged from a study of control samples from healthy donors and cancer patients. Some clones are missing from TCRdb's copy, which holds only in-frame ones; the method was immunoSEQ multiplex PCR. This table has roughly 80,000 clones, roughly 90% appearing once. Trimming took off 2 bases at V and 3 bases at J, with 7 bases between the two ends. The CDR3 length is 13 residues. CDR1 is KGHSH, CDR2 LQKENI, per germline. Sequencing input: blood. The V and J genes are TRBV18 and TRBJ1-2, with TRBD1 as a possible D gene (5 bases). The source of this sequence is a woman in her 50s in good health. Written as DNA, the CDR3 is TGTGCCAGCTCACCAAGCAGGGACTATGGCTACACCTTC. Amino acids: CASSPSRDYGYTF.